This TCR beta chain was retrieved from a study of shared clonotypes between healthy human individuals. Study in general: CD4 naive and CD4 memory each took three plates per donor, while CD8 naive took two and CD8 memory one.

V was pared by 2 bases and J by 7 bases, with 8 bases of the junction left unmatched. The V gene's germline CDR1 is SGHTA and CDR2 FQGNSA. The length of the CDR3 is 14 residues. Note on this clone: Its antigen remains unidentified.

All donors were Caucasian adults living in Nashville, Tennessee. The study's findings and limits: Clonotype sharing among donors, it was expected, would be affected by sequencing depth. Generation probability values for non-shared clonotypes were lower than those for clonotypes shared by all four donors.

TCRdb's table, derived via immunoSEQ multiplex PCR, lists solely in-frame clones and lacks some. The data show around 600,000 clones, less than 98% seen once. This TCR derives from a woman in her twenties or thirties in good health. This chain uses TRBV7-2 with TRBJ2-7; TRBD2 matches 7 bases. Source material: naive CD4+ T cells sorted from blood. The subset denotes: CD45RA+ positively selected. The CDR3 region has the DNA TGTGCCAGCAGCTTACTCGCGGGAGTTGGGGAGCAGTACTTC. Translation: CASSLLAGVGEQYF.